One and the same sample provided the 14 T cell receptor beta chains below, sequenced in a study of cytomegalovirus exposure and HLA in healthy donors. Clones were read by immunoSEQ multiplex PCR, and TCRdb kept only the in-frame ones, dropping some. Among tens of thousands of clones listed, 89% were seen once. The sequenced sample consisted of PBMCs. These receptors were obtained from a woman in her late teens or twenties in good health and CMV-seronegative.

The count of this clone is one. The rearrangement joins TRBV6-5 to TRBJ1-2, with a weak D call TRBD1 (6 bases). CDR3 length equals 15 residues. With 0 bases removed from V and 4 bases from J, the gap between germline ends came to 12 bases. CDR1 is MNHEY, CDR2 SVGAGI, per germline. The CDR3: CASSYSTGRGYGYTF. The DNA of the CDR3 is TGTGCCAGCAGTTACTCGACTGGCAGGGGCTATGGCTACACCTTC.

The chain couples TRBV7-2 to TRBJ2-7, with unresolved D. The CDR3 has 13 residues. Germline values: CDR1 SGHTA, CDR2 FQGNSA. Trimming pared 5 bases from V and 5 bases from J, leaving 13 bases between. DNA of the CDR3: TGTGCCAGCAGCCCAGCGAGATGGAACGAGCAGTACTTC. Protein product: CASSPARWNEQYF.

The CDR3 nucleotides read TGTGCCAGCAGTGAATTGGGGGGGCAGGTTAGCAATCAGCCCCAGCATTTT. Protein: CASSELGGQVSNQPQHF. The J gene is TRBJ1-5, the V gene TRBV6-1; perhaps TRBD1 as D (6 bases). V lost 2 bases, J lost 0 bases, and 14 bases lay in between. Germline V gene sequence: CDR1 MNHNS, CDR2 SASEGT. The CDR3 sequence is 17 residues long.

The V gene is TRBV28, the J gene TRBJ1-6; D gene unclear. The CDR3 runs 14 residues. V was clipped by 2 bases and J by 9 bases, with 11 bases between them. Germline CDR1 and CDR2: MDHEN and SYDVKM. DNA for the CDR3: TGTGCCAGCAGTTTAGCCAGGTCAGGTTCACCCCTCCACTTT. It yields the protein CASSLARSGSPLHF.

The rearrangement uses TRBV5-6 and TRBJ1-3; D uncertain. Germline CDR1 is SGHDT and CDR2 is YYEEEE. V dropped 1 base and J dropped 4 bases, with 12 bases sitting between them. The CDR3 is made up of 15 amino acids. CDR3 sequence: CASSLFLAEGNTIYF. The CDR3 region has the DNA TGTGCCAGCAGCTTGTTCCTAGCGGAGGGAAACACCATATATTTT.

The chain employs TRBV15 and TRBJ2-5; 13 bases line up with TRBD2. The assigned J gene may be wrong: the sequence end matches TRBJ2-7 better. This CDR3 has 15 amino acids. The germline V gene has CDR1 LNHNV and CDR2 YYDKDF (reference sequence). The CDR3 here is CATSSGTSGIYEQYF. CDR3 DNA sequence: TGTGCCACCAGCAGCGGGACTAGCGGGATCTACGAGCAGTACTTC.

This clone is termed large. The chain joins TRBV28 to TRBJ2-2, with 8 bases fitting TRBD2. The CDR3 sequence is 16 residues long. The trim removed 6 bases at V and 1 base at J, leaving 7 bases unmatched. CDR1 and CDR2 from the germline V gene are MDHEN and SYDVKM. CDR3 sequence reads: CASSPSGRENTGELFF. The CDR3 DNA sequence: TGTGCCAGCAGCCCTTCCGGGAGGGAGAACACCGGGGAGCTGTTTTTT.

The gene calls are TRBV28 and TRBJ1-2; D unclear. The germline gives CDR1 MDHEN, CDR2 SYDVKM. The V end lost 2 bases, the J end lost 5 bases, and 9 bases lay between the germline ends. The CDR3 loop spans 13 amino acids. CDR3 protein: CASSLSWEYGYTF. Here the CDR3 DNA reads TGTGCCAGCAGTTTAAGTTGGGAGTATGGCTACACCTTC.

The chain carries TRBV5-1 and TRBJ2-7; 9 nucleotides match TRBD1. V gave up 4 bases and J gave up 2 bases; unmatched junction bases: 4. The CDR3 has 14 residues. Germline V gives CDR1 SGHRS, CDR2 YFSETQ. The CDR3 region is CASSTTGGPYEQYF. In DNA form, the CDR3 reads TGCGCCAGCAGCACTACAGGGGGCCCCTACGAGCAGTACTTC.

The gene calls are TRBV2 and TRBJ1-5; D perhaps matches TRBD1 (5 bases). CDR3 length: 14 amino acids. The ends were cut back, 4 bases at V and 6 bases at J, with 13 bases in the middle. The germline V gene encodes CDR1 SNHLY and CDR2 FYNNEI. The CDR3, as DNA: TGTGCCAGCAGTGTCCTTACAGGACCTCAGCCCCAGCATTTT. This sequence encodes CASSVLTGPQPQHF.

The CDR3 region is CSVELSGANVLTF. As DNA, the CDR3 is TGCAGCGTTGAACTCTCTGGGGCCAACGTCCTGACTTTC. The chain joins TRBV29-1 to TRBJ2-6; D gene uncertain. The CDR3 covers 13 residues. Trimming shortened V by 2 bases and J by 0 bases, and 2 bases separated the two germline ends. Germline-derived CDR1 and CDR2 are SQVTM and ANQGSEA.

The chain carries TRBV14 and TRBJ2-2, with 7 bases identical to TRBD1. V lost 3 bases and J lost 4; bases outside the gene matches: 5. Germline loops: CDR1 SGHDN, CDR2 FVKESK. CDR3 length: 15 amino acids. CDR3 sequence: CASSQTGRATGELFF. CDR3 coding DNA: TGTGCCAGCAGCCAGACAGGGCGGGCCACCGGGGAGCTGTTTTTT.

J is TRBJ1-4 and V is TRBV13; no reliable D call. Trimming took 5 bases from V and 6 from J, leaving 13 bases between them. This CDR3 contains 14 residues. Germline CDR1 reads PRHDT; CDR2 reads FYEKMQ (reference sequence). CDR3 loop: CASSLGREYEKLFF. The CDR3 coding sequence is TGTGCCAGCAGCCTCGGGCGGGAGTATGAAAAACTGTTTTTT.

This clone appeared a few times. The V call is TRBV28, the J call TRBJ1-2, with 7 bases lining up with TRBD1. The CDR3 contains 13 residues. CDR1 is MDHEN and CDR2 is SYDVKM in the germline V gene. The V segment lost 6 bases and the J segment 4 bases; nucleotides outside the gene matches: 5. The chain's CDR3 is CASRVTGIYGYTF. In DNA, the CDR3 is TGTGCCAGCAGGGTGACAGGGATCTATGGCTACACCTTC.